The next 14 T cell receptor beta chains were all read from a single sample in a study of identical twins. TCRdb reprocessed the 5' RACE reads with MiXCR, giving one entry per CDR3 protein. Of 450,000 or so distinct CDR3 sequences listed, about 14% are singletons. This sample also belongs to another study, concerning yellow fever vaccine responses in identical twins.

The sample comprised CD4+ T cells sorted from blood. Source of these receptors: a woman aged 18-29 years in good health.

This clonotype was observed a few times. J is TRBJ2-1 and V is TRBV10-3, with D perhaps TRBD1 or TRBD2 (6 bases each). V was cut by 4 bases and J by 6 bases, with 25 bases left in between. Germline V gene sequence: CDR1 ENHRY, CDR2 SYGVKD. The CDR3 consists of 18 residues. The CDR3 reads CAISGGRGNRDSGNEQFF. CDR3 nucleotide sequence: TGTGCCATCAGTGGAGGTCGGGGAAACAGGGATAGCGGCAATGAGCAGTTCTTC.

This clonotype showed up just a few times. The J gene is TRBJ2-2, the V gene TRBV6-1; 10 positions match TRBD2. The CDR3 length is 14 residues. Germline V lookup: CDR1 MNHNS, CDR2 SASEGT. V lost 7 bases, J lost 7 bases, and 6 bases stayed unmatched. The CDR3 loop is CASKTSGAGGELFF. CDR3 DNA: TGTGCCAGCAAAACTAGCGGGGCGGGCGGGGAGCTGTTTTTT.

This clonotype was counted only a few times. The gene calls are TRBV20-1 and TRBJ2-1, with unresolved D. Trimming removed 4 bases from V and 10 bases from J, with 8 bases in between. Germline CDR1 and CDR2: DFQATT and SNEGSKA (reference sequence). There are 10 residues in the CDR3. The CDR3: CSATQIEQFF. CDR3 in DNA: TGCAGTGCTACTCAAATAGAGCAGTTCTTC.

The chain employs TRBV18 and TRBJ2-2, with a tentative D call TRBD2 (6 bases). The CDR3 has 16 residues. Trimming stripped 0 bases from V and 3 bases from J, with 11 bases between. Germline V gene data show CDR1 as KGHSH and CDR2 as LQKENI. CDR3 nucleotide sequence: TGTGCCAGCTCACCACCGGCGGGATGGGACACCGGGGAGCTGTTTTTT. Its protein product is CASSPPAGWDTGELFF. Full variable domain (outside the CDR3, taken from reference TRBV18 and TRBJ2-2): NAGVMQNPRHLVRRRGQEARLRCSPMKGHSHVYWYRQLPEEGLKFMVYLQKENIIDESGMPKERFSAEFPKEGPSILRIQQVVRGDSAAYFCASSPPAGWDTGELFFGEGSRLTVL.

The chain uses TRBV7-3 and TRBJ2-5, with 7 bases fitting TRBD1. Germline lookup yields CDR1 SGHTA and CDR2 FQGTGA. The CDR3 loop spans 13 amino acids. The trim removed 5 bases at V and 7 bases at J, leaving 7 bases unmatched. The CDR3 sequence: CASSPYTGATQYF. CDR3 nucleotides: TGTGCCAGCAGCCCATACACAGGGGCGACCCAGTACTTC.

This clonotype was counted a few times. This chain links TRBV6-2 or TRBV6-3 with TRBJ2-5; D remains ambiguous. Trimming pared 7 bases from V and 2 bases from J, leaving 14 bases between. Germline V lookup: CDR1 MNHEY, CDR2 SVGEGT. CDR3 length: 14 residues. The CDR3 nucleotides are TGTGCCAGCACCCAAAGAGGAGAGCAAGAGACCCAGTACTTC. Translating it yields CASTQRGEQETQYF.

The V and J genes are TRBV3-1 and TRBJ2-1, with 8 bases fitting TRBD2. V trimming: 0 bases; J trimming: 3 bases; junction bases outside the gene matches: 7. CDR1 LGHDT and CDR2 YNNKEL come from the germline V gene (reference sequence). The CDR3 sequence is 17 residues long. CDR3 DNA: TGTGCCAGCAGCCAAGATCTGGTGAGCGGGAGCTACAATGAGCAGTTCTTC. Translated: CASSQDLVSGSYNEQFF.

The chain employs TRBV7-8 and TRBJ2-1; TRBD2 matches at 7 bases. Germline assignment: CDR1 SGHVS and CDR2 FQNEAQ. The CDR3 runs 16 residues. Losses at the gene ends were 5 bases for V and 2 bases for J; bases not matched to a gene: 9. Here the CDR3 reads CASSGWWGGTYNEQFF. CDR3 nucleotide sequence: TGTGCCAGCAGCGGTTGGTGGGGGGGAACCTACAATGAGCAGTTCTTC.

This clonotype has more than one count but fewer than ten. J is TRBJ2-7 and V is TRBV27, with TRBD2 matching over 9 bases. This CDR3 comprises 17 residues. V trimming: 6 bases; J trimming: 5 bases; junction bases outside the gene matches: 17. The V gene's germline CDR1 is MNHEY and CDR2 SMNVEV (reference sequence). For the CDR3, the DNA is TGTGCCAGCAGACAGACTATTCTAGCGGGAATAGGCAACGAGCAGTACTTC. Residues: CASRQTILAGIGNEQYF.

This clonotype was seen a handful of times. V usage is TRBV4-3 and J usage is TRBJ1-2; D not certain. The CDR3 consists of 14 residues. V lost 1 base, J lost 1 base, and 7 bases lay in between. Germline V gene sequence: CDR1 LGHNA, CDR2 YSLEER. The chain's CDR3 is CASSQVQDNYGYTF. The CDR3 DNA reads TGCGCCAGCAGCCAAGTCCAGGATAACTATGGCTACACCTTC.

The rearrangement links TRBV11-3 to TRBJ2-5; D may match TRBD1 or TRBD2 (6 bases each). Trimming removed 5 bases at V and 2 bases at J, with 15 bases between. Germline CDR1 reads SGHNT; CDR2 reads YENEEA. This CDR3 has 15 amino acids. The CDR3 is CASSARGGPQETQYF. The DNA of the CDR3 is TGTGCCAGCAGCGCCCGAGGGGGGCCTCAAGAGACCCAGTACTTC.

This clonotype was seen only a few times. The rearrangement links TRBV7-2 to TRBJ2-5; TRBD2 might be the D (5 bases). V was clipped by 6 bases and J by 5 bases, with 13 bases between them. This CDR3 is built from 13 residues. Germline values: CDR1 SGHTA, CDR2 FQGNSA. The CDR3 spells CASSSDYWETQYF. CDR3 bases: TGTGCCAGCAGTTCCGACTATTGGGAGACCCAGTACTTC.

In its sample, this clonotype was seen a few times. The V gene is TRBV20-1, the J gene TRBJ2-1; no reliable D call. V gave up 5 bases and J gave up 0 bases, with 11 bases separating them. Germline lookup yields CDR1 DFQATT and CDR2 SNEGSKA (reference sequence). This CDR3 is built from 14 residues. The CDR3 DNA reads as TGCAGTGCTCTAGACTCGAGCTCCTACAATGAGCAGTTCTTC. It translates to CSALDSSSYNEQFF.

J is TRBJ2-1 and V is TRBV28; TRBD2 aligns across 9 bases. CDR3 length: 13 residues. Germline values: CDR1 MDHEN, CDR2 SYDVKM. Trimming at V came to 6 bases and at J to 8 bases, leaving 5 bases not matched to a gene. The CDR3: CASSGLAIDEQFF. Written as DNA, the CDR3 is TGTGCCAGCAGCGGACTAGCGATCGATGAGCAGTTCTTC.